The 16 T cell receptor beta chains reported below all come from one sample, sequenced in a study of CD8 T cells in ankylosing spondylitis. TCRdb used MiXCR to reprocess the 5' RACE reads, holding one entry per CDR3 protein. The table lists just under 350,000 distinct CDR3 sequences, around 15% of them singletons. Sample: blood, either unsorted or a sorted T cell fraction (not recorded which). These receptors all come from a male donor with ankylosing spondylitis or in good health (not recorded which).

J is TRBJ1-1 and V is TRBV4-2; no clear D. Germline V lookup: CDR1 LGHNA, CDR2 YNFKEQ. Between the trimmed V and J ends, which lost 0 bases and 11 bases, there was a span of 10 bases. CDR3 length: 12 amino acids. The chain's CDR3 is CASSQDREVAFF. CDR3 nucleotides: TGTGCCAGCAGCCAAGATCGGGAAGTCGCTTTCTTT.

This clonotype was detected many times. The chain joins TRBV6-2 or TRBV6-3 to TRBJ1-6; D unresolved. This CDR3 spans 14 amino acids. Trimming stripped 6 bases from V and 0 bases from J, with 6 bases between. The germline V gene encodes CDR1 MNHEY and CDR2 SVGEGT. The CDR3 loop reads CASRRSSYNSPLHF. In DNA form, the CDR3 reads TGTGCCAGCAGGCGGAGCTCCTATAATTCACCCCTCCACTTT.

The chain carries TRBV6-1 and TRBJ2-1; D unclear. The V gene lost 3 bases and the J gene lost 8 bases, with 8 bases spanning the gap. The CDR3 has 12 residues. Germline CDR1 is MNHNS and CDR2 is SASEGT. In DNA, the CDR3 is TGTGCCAGCAGTGACGTTGGACATGAGCAGTTCTTC. It yields the protein CASSDVGHEQFF.

The chain employs TRBV6-2 or TRBV6-3 and TRBJ1-1; tentatively, D is TRBD1 (6 bases). CDR3 length equals 13 residues. Trimming removed 6 bases at V and 5 bases at J, with 13 bases between. Germline CDR1 is MNHEY and CDR2 is SVGEGT. Here the CDR3 reads CASRPTGITEAFF. DNA of the CDR3: TGTGCCAGCAGACCTACAGGGATTACTGAAGCTTTCTTT.

V gene TRBV20-1 combines with J gene TRBJ1-4; D is ambiguous. This CDR3 has 13 amino acids. With 1 base removed from V and 3 bases from J, the gap between germline ends came to 6 bases. Germline lookup yields CDR1 DFQATT and CDR2 SNEGSKA (reference sequence). CDR3: CSARVTSNEKLFF. The DNA of the CDR3 is TGCAGTGCTAGAGTCACGTCTAATGAAAAACTGTTTTTT.

CDR3 region: CATLEPLYQPQHF. As DNA, the CDR3 is TGTGCCACTCTAGAGCCCCTATATCAGCCCCAGCATTTT. The V call is TRBV24-1, the J call TRBJ1-5; no reliable D call. Germline V gene lookup returns CDR1 KGHDR and CDR2 SFDVKD. The V end lost 10 bases, the J end lost 5 bases, and 14 bases lay between the germline ends. The CDR3 has 13 residues.

This clonotype appeared a few times. The rearrangement joins TRBV12-3 or TRBV12-4 to TRBJ2-3, with D perhaps TRBD1 or TRBD2 (5 bases each). Trimming stripped 6 bases from V and 4 bases from J, with 17 bases between. The CDR3 is made up of 15 amino acids. CDR3 loop: CASSRPGTRADTQYF. CDR3 DNA sequence: TGTGCCAGCAGCCGTCCCGGGACCAGGGCAGATACGCAGTATTTT.

This clonotype was detected only a few times. This chain connects TRBV24-1 to TRBJ2-5; 8 bases are a match to TRBD2. Per germline, CDR1 KGHDR and CDR2 SFDVKD. CDR3 length: 16 amino acids. Trimming cost V 5 bases and J 0 bases; bases outside gene matches: 7. The CDR3: CATSGGTGGNQETQYF. DNA for the CDR3: TGTGCCACCAGTGGGGGAACGGGAGGGAACCAAGAGACCCAGTACTTC.

The chain recombines TRBV20-1 with TRBJ2-1; D may be TRBD2 (5 bases). V was pared by 1 base and J by 7 bases, with 5 bases between. The CDR3 totals 11 residues. Per germline, CDR1 DFQATT and CDR2 SNEGSKA (reference sequence). The chain's CDR3 is CSARGENEQFF. CDR3 nucleotides: TGCAGTGCTAGAGGGGAGAATGAGCAGTTCTTC.

In this sample, this clonotype turned up a few times. The chain couples TRBV4-1 to TRBJ2-3, with a possible D match to TRBD2 (6 bases). Germline CDR1 and CDR2: MGHRA and YSYEKL. The CDR3 is 16 amino acids. V gave up 3 bases and J gave up 4 bases, with 17 bases separating them. CDR3 nucleotides: TGCGCCAGCAGCCAGGGGCGAGCACGCGGGGCAGATACGCAGTATTTT. Its translation is CASSQGRARGADTQYF.

The chain is built from TRBV6-1 and TRBJ1-3; 7 bases fit TRBD1. Germline CDR1 and CDR2: MNHNS and SASEGT. The CDR3 loop spans 15 amino acids. The V gene end was trimmed by 9 bases and the J gene end by 4 bases; junction bases not matched to a gene: 12. The CDR3: CASKWDSLSGNTIYF. In nucleotides, the CDR3 is TGTGCCAGTAAATGGGACAGCTTGTCAGGAAACACCATATATTTT.

This clonotype was found a few times. V is TRBV6-1 and J is TRBJ1-2, with 8 bases matching TRBD1. With V trimmed by 7 bases and J by 8 bases, 18 bases remained unmatched. Germline-derived CDR1 and CDR2 are MNHNS and SASEGT. The CDR3 extends over 16 amino acids. CDR3 sequence (DNA): TGTGCCAGCACCCCCCGGACAGGGATACCTGTGAAGGGCTACACCTTC. The encoded protein is CASTPRTGIPVKGYTF.

The chain couples TRBV5-1 to TRBJ2-2; a possible D gene is TRBD1 (8 bases). V lost 3 bases and J lost 5, with 17 bases in between. Germline V gives CDR1 SGHRS, CDR2 YFSETQ. The CDR3 length is 16 residues. The CDR3 loop reads CASSSATGEGTGELFF. CDR3 in DNA: TGCGCCAGCAGCTCCGCGACAGGGGAGGGGACCGGGGAGCTGTTTTTT.

V is TRBV10-1 and J is TRBJ2-3; 8 bases align to TRBD2. The J segment lost 1 base and the V segment lost 2 bases, leaving 5 bases of the junction unmatched. The CDR3 covers 16 residues. Germline CDR1 and CDR2: WNHNN and SYGVQD (reference sequence). This CDR3 is CASSEMAGGGTDTQYF. CDR3 DNA: TGCGCCAGCAGTGAGATGGCGGGGGGCGGCACAGATACGCAGTATTTT.

This clonotype has a count of ten or more. The rearrangement uses TRBV10-3 and TRBJ2-7; 9 bases fit TRBD1. Germline lookup yields CDR1 ENHRY and CDR2 SYGVKD. With V trimmed by 6 bases and J by 6 bases, 12 bases remained unmatched. The CDR3 covers 15 residues. The DNA of the CDR3 is TGTGCCATCAGCGGGAGAGGGACAGGGACCAGCGAGCAGTACTTC. This translates into CAISGRGTGTSEQYF.

This rearrangement joins TRBV7-6 to TRBJ2-7, with TRBD1 matching over 7 bases. CDR1 is SGHVS, CDR2 FNYEAQ, per germline. The CDR3 is made up of 15 amino acids. The J segment lost 0 bases and the V segment lost 1 base, leaving 3 bases of the junction unmatched. As DNA, the CDR3 is TGTGCCAGCAGCTTAGGTGACAGGGACTCCTACGAGCAGTACTTC. This encodes CASSLGDRDSYEQYF.